This T cell receptor (beta chain) came from a study of blood T cell repertoires in COVID-19. The assay was immunoSEQ multiplex PCR, and TCRdb's table has in-frame clones only and misses some. Of some 200,000 clones detected, 88% appear once; the ten largest clones hold approximately 1.6%. This clone came up a few times. The CDR3 has 13 amino acids. The V end lost 6 bases, the J end lost 2 bases, and 10 bases lay between the germline ends. The germline V gene has CDR1 LGHDT and CDR2 YNNKEL (reference sequence). Sequences were obtained from peripheral blood. V is TRBV3-1 (or the pseudogene TRBV3-2) and J is TRBJ1-1, with no clear D. The origin of this receptor is a man aged 70-80 years with acute or convalescent COVID-19. The DNA of the CDR3 is TGTGCCAGCAGTCCAGGTAGAAACACTGAAGCTTTCTTT. Residues: CASSPGRNTEAFF.